A selection of T cell receptor beta chains follows, all from one sample in a study of blood T cell repertoires in COVID-19. Data came from immunoSEQ multiplex PCR; TCRdb stores just in-frame clones and leaves some out. Of about 210,000 clones in the sample, around 89% were seen once. Material for sequencing was PBMCs or T cells enriched from blood (not recorded which). All receptors derive from a middle-aged woman with acute COVID-19. Both conserved end residues are part of each CDR3. A D gene is named only where the DNA matches it firmly. Size is stated for part of the rows, as once, few or many counts, or as a class when the clone is expanded.

D: -; V: TRBV10-1; J: TRBJ2-5; size: -; DNA: TGCGCCAGCAGTGATGGCAGAGGACAACAAGAGACCCAGTACTTC; CDR3: CASSDGRGQQETQYF
D: -; V: TRBV5-4; J: TRBJ1-5; size: once; DNA: TGTGCCAGCAGCTACGGGGGGGGACCTAGCAATCAGCCCCAGCATTTT; CDR3: CASSYGGGPSNQPQHF
D: TRBD1; V: TRBV19; J: TRBJ1-4; size: -; DNA: TGTGCCAGTACCCTGACAGGGGCTAATGAAAAACTGTTTTTT; CDR3: CASTLTGANEKLFF
D: TRBD1; V: TRBV5-1; J: TRBJ2-1; size: -; DNA: TGCGCCAGCAGCTTGGAGGGACAGGGGGTCCGGGAGCAGTTCTTC; CDR3: CASSLEGQGVREQFF
D: -; V: TRBV5-6; J: TRBJ1-2; size: -; DNA: TGTGCCAGCAGCTTATGGCCCGCATCCAGAGGCTACACCTTC; CDR3: CASSLWPASRGYTF
D: -; V: TRBV10-1; J: TRBJ1-1; size: -; DNA: TGCGCCAGCAGTCCCGGGGGGACGGTGAACACTGAAGCTTTCTTT; CDR3: CASSPGGTVNTEAFF
D: -; V: TRBV5-1; J: TRBJ1-3; size: -; DNA: TGCGCCAGCAGCTTGGCCGGGGGGCCGGGAGACACCATATATTTT; CDR3: CASSLAGGPGDTIYF
D: -; V: TRBV10-3; J: TRBJ2-5; size: -; DNA: TGTGCCATCAGTGAGTCCGGGGAGACCCAGTACTTC; CDR3: CAISESGETQYF
D: -; V: TRBV10-1; J: TRBJ1-6; size: -; DNA: TGCGCCAGCAGTGAGTCCGGGACGGGAGATAATTCACCCCTCCACTTT; CDR3: CASSESGTGDNSPLHF
D: -; V: TRBV12-3/TRBV12-4; J: TRBJ1-1; size: -; DNA: TGTGCCAGCAGTTTAGACAGTAACAAAGCTTTCTTT; CDR3: CASSLDSNKAFF
D: -; V: TRBV11-2; J: TRBJ1-3; size: -; DNA: TGTGCCAGCAGCCCTCACCTGGACAGATTTGGAAACACCATATATTTT; CDR3: CASSPHLDRFGNTIYF
D: TRBD2; V: TRBV18; J: TRBJ2-3; size: -; DNA: TGTGCCAGCTCACCAGAACCGGGACTAGCGACAGATACGCAGTATTTT; CDR3: CASSPEPGLATDTQYF
D: -; V: TRBV5-8; J: TRBJ1-5; size: -; DNA: TGTGCCTCAGGGGCGCGAGACAATCAGCCCCAGCATTTT; CDR3: CASGARDNQPQHF
D: -; V: TRBV19; J: TRBJ1-5; size: -; DNA: TGTGCCAGTACCCCTGCAGTTAGCAATCAGCCCCAGCATTTT; CDR3: CASTPAVSNQPQHF
D: -; V: TRBV7-2; J: TRBJ1-5; size: -; DNA: TGTGCCAGCAGCTTAGCGGCTCCCCAGGTGGGCAATCAGCCCCAGCATTTT; CDR3: CASSLAAPQVGNQPQHF